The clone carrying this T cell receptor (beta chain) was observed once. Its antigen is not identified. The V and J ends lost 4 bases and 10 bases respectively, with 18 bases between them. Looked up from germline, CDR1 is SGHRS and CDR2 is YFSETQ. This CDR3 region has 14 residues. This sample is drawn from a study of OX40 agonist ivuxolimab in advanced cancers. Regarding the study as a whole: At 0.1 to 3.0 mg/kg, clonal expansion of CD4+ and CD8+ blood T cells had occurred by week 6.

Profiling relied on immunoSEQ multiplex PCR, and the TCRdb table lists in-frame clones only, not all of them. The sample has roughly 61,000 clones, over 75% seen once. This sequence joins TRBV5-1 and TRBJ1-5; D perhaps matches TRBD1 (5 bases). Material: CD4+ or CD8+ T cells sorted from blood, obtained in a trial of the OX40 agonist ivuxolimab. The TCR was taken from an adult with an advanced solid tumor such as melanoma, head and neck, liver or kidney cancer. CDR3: CASSLGEGTPPQHF. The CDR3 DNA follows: TGCGCCAGCAGCCTAGGGGAGGGGACCCCCCCCCAGCATTTT.